This entry features one T cell receptor beta chain sequence. Its specificity is not known. This record belongs to a study of cytomegalovirus exposure and HLA in healthy donors. Study information: The 90 to 150 validation repertoires, a later analysis reported, used the same platform as the approximately 730 repertoires from the first cohort.

The V and J ends lost 4 bases and 5 bases, in that order; junction bases with no gene match: 4. The CDR3 consists of 13 residues. Germline CDR1 reads LNHNV; CDR2 reads YYDKDF (reference sequence). Profiled with immunoSEQ multiplex PCR; TCRdb holds only in-frame clones, not every one. The top ten clones hold over 4% of a sample with roughly 150,000 clones, just under 90% of them seen once. General study findings and limits: Most TCR sequences showed up rarely, but some public TCRs showed up in many donors. Through in vitro validation, three CMV-associated chains were shown to be specific for CMV antigens.

Sequencing input: PBMCs. This receptor was obtained from a man between 18 and 29 years old in good health and CMV-seropositive. The V call is TRBV15, the J call TRBJ1-2; 7 bases line up with TRBD1. CDR3 in DNA: TGTGCCACCAGCAAAGGGGGCGGATATGGCTACACCTTC. This codes for CATSKGGGYGYTF.